This T cell receptor beta chain comes out of a study of cytomegalovirus exposure and HLA in healthy donors (dated by TCRdb to 2016 to 2017). A note on the overall study: In an earlier analysis of approximately 640 of the donors, roughly 300 Gb of sequence data and 90 million to 130 million unique TCR beta sequences from 150 million to 200 million T cells were reported. Roughly 300 gigabases of sequencing data and around 90 million unique TCR sequences made up an early release that covered nearly 650 HLA-typed donors. Of the roughly 400 genotyped donors, roughly 80% were placed in the genetic ancestry cluster associated with self-reported Caucasian donors. In a later genetic analysis, genome-wide SNP genotypes for about 65% of the 666 donors were used, and that subset was treated as a discovery cohort. Donor age, sex, ethnicity and CMV serostatus were compiled together with the repertoire data. Rather than using new phenotypic data, the later analysis identified candidate immune exposures from TCR beta sequences and from how often those sequences occurred across donors. To predict cytomegalovirus infection status, the study brought together high-throughput TCR immunosequencing, statistical association of individual TCRs with disease status, and machine learning. About 5 DR-DQ haplotypes were handled as single units for association and clustering, since linkage in the cohort was strong. The study profiled the T cell repertoires of 500 to 800 subjects by immunosequencing and related them to cytomegalovirus serostatus. On average, about 240,000 unique TCR beta nucleotide sequences were sequenced per donor among 398 genotyped donors of the cohort, with 15% to 20% of those sequences being non-productive. In addition to the first cohort of roughly 700 subjects, a separate validation cohort of approximately 130 different subjects was used. The study was designed to test whether signatures of past pathogen exposure could be identified by cataloging public T cell receptors. In a later analysis, previously published TCR beta repertoires from more than 500 donors were re-analyzed and high-resolution HLA genotyping was added so that TCR occurrence patterns could be studied. Every repertoire in the discovery cohort had been generated on one and the same sequencing platform. The number of typed donors differed by locus: about 620-640 for A, B, C, DRB1 and DQB1; 500 to 550 for DQA1; around 610 for DPA1; and around 490 for DPB1. Both class I and class II loci were covered by HLA typing, at four-digit resolution. An earlier analysis of approximately 500 of the donors applied high-throughput TCR beta sequencing to assess whether each TCR beta V gene segment acted as functional or pseudogenic.

The study at large found these results: A cluster of highly shared sequence variants was judged likely to represent a technical artifact of the sequencing pipeline. In a later analysis, TCR association rates were found to vary across HLA loci, with the most associated TCRs seen for DRB1 alleles and the fewest for HLA-C alleles. In a later genetic analysis, a missense DCLRE1C variant was associated with V-gene and J-gene trimming of TCR beta chains, and the association was replicated in an independent cohort. In a later genetic analysis, fewer N-insertions in productive TCRs were reported among donors in an Asian-associated ancestry cluster than the roughly 670-donor mean. Cytomegalovirus status was reported to be diagnosed by the classifier with high specificity and sensitivity in both the original and validation cohorts. The earlier analysis of fewer than 750 of the donors excluded approximately 17 rarely observed V segments, including chromosome 9 orphons, because counts were too low. This cohort had only TCR beta chains sequenced, and the lack of alpha or paired-chain data limited which features could be detected. Some IMGT-functional V segments, including TRBV6-2 and TRBV6-3, could not be distinguished by the 87-base-pair reads and were therefore excluded. A later analysis reported that several top co-occurrence clusters appeared linked to parvovirus B19, influenza, CMV and Epstein-Barr virus. Because some donors lacked HLA typing at each locus, the association tests relied only on the typed subset. Presence/absence analyses assumed roughly uniform sequencing depth across donors, an assumption that may not hold. While some public TCRs were present in many individuals, most TCR sequences turned up only very rarely across donors. A later analysis associated about 17,000 TCR beta sequences with specific HLA alleles at a false discovery rate of 0.05. In the study, about 150 TCR beta chains were listed as associated with cytomegalovirus. When HLA alleles, especially DR and DQ, strongly co-occurred, TCR associations were difficult to assign to individual alleles. A further reported finding was that TCR beta sequences accurately predicted the HLA-A and HLA-B alleles for most subjects in the first cohort. A later analysis found that HLA-associated TCR beta chains were more clonally expanded and had lower generation probabilities than equally common non-associated chains. Most CMV-associated TCR beta chains appeared to be HLA-restricted in a later analysis, and the HLA associations seemed to be driven largely by CMV exposure. For the cohort, immune exposure information was limited to CMV serostatus. Three of the identified cytomegalovirus-associated TCR beta chains were confirmed in vitro to be specific for cytomegalovirus antigens. According to the authors, the approach could potentially be generalized to other disease states and immunological phenotypes. Linkage disequilibrium might explain the correlated functional status among segregating V segments, but an unknown experimental factor could not be ruled out. An earlier analysis of some 560 of the donors showed that most TCR beta V segments appeared in productive rearrangements either about 90% or about 30% of the time, which broadly matched IMGT annotations.

Including cysteine and phenylalanine, the CDR3 has 16 amino acids. The CDR3 DNA has 48 bases and is translated from base 1. CDR1 and CDR2 are drawn from the germline V gene: SGDLS, YYNGEE. Library generation was performed with the immunoSEQ multiplex PCR assay. For the multiplex PCR, a mixture combining 60 forward primers for TCR Vbeta segments and 13 reverse primers for TCR Jbeta segments was used. The CDR3 region of rearranged TCR beta genes was amplified from genomic DNA with a multiplex PCR assay. The Illumina HiSeq System was used to sequence the amplified TCR beta libraries as 87-base-pair reads. In the original analysis: A later analysis tallied 75 million to 95 million unique TCR beta chains across the 550 to 850 repertoires, and some 12 million of those chains were shared by two or more donors. Raw reads were error-corrected and collapsed into unique sequences with a nearest-neighbor algorithm that merged closely related sequences to remove PCR and sequencing errors. V, D and J gene segments were assigned by aligning CDR3 sequences to IMGT reference sequences. For a sequence to be retained, a match of at least six nucleotides to both a V gene segment and a J gene segment was required. A rearrangement was called productive if the CDR3 had no stop codons and remained in frame with V and J, and every other rearrangement was called non-productive. Following IMGT convention, CDR3 was defined as the stretch from the second conserved V-encoded cysteine up to the conserved J-encoded phenylalanine. The earlier analysis of 587 of the donors excluded any sequence lacking an unambiguous match to a single V gene segment. An earlier analysis of a few hundred of the donors called V segments functional above 56.7% productive rearrangements and segregating when the between-donor standard deviation exceeded 5%. A statistical classification framework was developed to diagnose cytomegalovirus status using the catalog of TCR beta chain sequences. A later analysis assigned V and J genes by comparing TCR nucleotide sequences with IMGT/GENE-DB human TR gene sequences. The TCRdist pipeline was used in a later analysis to assign CDR3 sequences and most-parsimonious VDJ recombination scenarios. In a later analysis, each TCR beta chain was defined by its CDR3 amino acid sequence together with its V-gene family, and reads lacking a unique V-gene family were excluded. To address suspected cross-contamination and a sequencing artifact, a later analysis removed a few hundred highly shared, low-generation-probability nucleotide sequences. A later analysis calculated a clonal expansion index for each public chain from normalized within-repertoire ranks of inferred template counts. A later analysis computed generation probabilities with a VDJ recombination model fitted to out-of-frame rearrangements, and checked the results against IGoR. A later analysis scored TCR-TCR, TCR-HLA and TCR-CMV co-occurrence with hypergeometric tests, applying a repertoire-size bias correction to TCR pairs. To estimate false discovery rates, a later analysis permuted the HLA or CMV assignments 20 times. A later analysis grouped co-occurring TCRs with DBSCAN, adding TCRdist sequence similarity when clustering within HLA-allele-positive subsets. Repertoires with fewer than 30,000 or more than 120,000 public chains were left out of co-occurrence clustering, as were several repertoires with anomalous nucleotide sharing. TCRdb took this table from immuneACCESS and kept in-frame rearrangements with V and J called. Such tables lack part of the clones; where checked against another copy, unresolved V genes explain under half of the gap, and the rest is unexplained. The DNA was the basis for D and trimming; V, J and clone size are from that table. The sample records about 100,000 clones, approximately 76% of which are singletons. The top ten constitute 15% to 20% of the sample.

Points on this clone: No cognate antigen has been identified for it. The sample holds no much larger clone one base away, and base qualities are not on file.

The cohort was made up of roughly 670 healthy bone marrow donors. At the time of sampling, all cohort members were nominally healthy, though unrecorded immune exposures were likely present. The donor was CMV seropositive and belonged to the group of 270 or so seropositive cohort members. A peripheral blood sample was collected from each donor, and TCR beta sequencing was performed on peripheral blood mononuclear cells. The Qiagen DNeasy Blood Extraction Kit was used to extract genomic DNA from the blood cell samples. This TCR derives from a woman aged 55 to 70 in good health and CMV-seropositive. Rearrangement joined TRBV9 to TRBJ2-5, and 8 bases in between align with TRBD2. The end of the DNA fits TRBJ2-7 better, so the J call may be wrong. The source material was PBMCs. The CDR3 is CASSVGGSGVSYEQYF. The sequenced DNA: TGTGCCAGCAGCGTAGGAGGTAGCGGGGTCTCCTACGAGCAGTACTTC.